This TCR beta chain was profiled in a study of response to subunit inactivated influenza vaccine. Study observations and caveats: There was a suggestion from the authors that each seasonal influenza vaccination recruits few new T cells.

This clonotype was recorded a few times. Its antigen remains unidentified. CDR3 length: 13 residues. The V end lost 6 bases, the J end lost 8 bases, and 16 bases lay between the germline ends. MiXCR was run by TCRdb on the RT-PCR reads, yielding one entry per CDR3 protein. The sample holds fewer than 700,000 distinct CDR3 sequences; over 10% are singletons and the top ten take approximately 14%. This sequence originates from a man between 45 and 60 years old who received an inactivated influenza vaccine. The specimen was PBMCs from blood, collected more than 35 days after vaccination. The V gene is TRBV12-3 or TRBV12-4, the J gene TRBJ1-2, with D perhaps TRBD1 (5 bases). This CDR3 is CASSEGEGQGYTF. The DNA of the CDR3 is TGTGCCAGCAGCGAAGGGGAGGGGCAGGGCTACACCTTC.